This T cell receptor beta chain was captured by sequencing in a study of shared clonotypes between healthy human individuals. Trimming cost V 6 bases and J 4 bases, with 15 bases left between them. The CDR3 runs 15 residues. CDR1 and CDR2 (germline): SGHVS, FQNEAQ. Division of CD4+ cells produced a CD45RA+ naive subset and a CD45RA-negative memory subset. Clones were sequenced by immunoSEQ multiplex PCR, and TCRdb holds only the in-frame ones, with some missing. The table shows roughly 1,100,000 clones, with 65% to 80% occurring only once. The source of this sequence is a young man in good health. Sequencing was carried out using memory CD4+ T cells sorted from blood. Subset denoted: CD45RA-negative fraction. This chain connects TRBV7-8 to TRBJ2-2, with D possibly being TRBD1 (6 bases). The CDR3 region has the DNA TGTGCCAGCAGACCTAGGGACACGTTCACCGGGGAGCTGTTTTTT. Translated: CASRPRDTFTGELFF. The full variable domain, completed using reference TRBV7-8 and TRBJ2-2, is GAGVSQSPRYKVAKRGQDVALRCDPISGHVSLFWYQQALGQGPEFLTYFQNEAQLDKSGLPSDRFFAERPEGSVSTLKIQRTQQEDSAVYLCASRPRDTFTGELFFGEGSRLTVL.